These 15 T cell receptor beta chains share one sample of origin, sequenced in a study of T-cell reconstitution after alpha-beta-depleted transplantation in children. Preparation of the TCRbeta library involved a method that used unique molecular identifiers. TCRdb called the PCR reads again in MiXCR, with one record for every CDR3 protein. The sample yields roughly 110,000 distinct CDR3 sequences, approximately 10% seen once. The sequences come from PBMCs, collected before TCRalphabeta/CD19-depleted stem cell transplant. Receptor source: a boy aged 2-15 years with acute lymphoblastic leukemia, due to receive a stem cell transplant.

The chain combines TRBV9 with TRBJ2-3, with D hard to call. This CDR3 is built from 14 residues. Germline V gene data show CDR1 as SGDLS and CDR2 as YYNGEE. V was cut by 4 bases and J by 4 bases, with 13 bases left in between. CDR3 protein: CASSPGVVPDTQYF. CDR3 nucleotide sequence: TGTGCCAGCAGCCCCGGCGTAGTCCCAGATACGCAGTATTTT. Filled out from reference TRBV9 and TRBJ2-3, the complete variable domain reads DSGVTQTPKHLITATGQRVTLRCSPRSGDLSVYWYQQSLDQGLQFLIQYYNGEERAKGNILERFSAQQFPDLHSELNLSSLELGDSALYFCASSPGVVPDTQYFGPGTRLTVL.

This clonotype was seen a few times. This chain links TRBV24-1 with TRBJ2-1; TRBD1 aligns across 7 bases. Germline-derived CDR1 and CDR2 are KGHDR and SFDVKD. The CDR3 has 16 amino acids. V was clipped by 3 bases and J by 2 bases; unmatched bases: 6. CDR3 in amino acids: CATSDGQAKTYNEQFF. The CDR3 nucleotides are TGTGCCACCAGTGATGGACAGGCTAAGACCTACAATGAGCAGTTCTTC.

This clonotype has more than one count but fewer than ten. The V and J genes are TRBV13 and TRBJ2-2; 7 positions match TRBD2. This CDR3 is built from 15 residues. With 5 bases clipped from V and 2 bases from J, the junction kept 5 bases outside the gene matches. Germline loops: CDR1 PRHDT, CDR2 FYEKMQ (reference sequence). The CDR3 nucleotides are TGTGCCAGCAGCCGCCAGCGGGATAACACCGGGGAGCTGTTTTTT. Translating gives CASSRQRDNTGELFF.

As concerns this clonotype: A read error is likely, as this CDR3 ends without the conserved phenylalanine or tryptophan. The chain has TRBV30 and TRBJ1-2; no reliable D call. V was cut by 2 bases and J by 0 bases, with 7 bases left in between. CDR1 is GTSNPN, CDR2 SVGIG, per germline (reference sequence). The length of the CDR3 is 13 residues. The DNA for the CDR3 is TGTGCCTGGAGTTCACCTCCTAACTATGGCTACACCTCC. Its translation: CAWSSPPNYGYTS.

The J gene is TRBJ2-1, the V gene TRBV20-1; the match to TRBD1 covers 9 bases. Trimming took 3 bases from V and 8 from J; bases not matched to a gene: 8. This CDR3 has 14 amino acids. CDR1 and CDR2 from the germline V gene are DFQATT and SNEGSKA (reference sequence). CDR3 sequence (DNA): TGCAGTGCTAGCCGGACAGGGGTAATTGATGAGCAGTTCTTC. It encodes CSASRTGVIDEQFF.

The chain couples TRBV30 to TRBJ1-1; a possible D gene is TRBD1 (5 bases). The CDR3 is made up of 15 amino acids. Germline V lookup: CDR1 GTSNPN, CDR2 SVGIG (reference sequence). Trimming removed 1 base from V and 3 bases from J, with 15 bases in between. In nucleotides, the CDR3 is TGTGCCTGGAGTGGCGAGGCGGCGGGGCACACTGAAGCTTTCTTT. Residues: CAWSGEAAGHTEAFF.

The chain carries TRBV6-5 and TRBJ2-7, with D possibly being TRBD1 (5 bases). V lost 2 bases and J 3 bases, leaving 11 bases between the germline ends. Germline V lookup: CDR1 MNHEY, CDR2 SVGAGI. The CDR3 runs 14 residues. CDR3 DNA sequence: TGTGCCAGCAGTTACGGGGCAGACCTCTACGAGCAGTACTTC. This encodes CASSYGADLYEQYF.

The gene calls are TRBV6-1 and TRBJ1-1, with D perhaps matching TRBD1 (6 bases). Germline CDR1 and CDR2: MNHNS and SASEGT. The CDR3 covers 14 residues. V was cut by 6 bases and J by 1 base, with 12 bases left in between. The CDR3 sequence: CASSSTGTNTEAFF. In nucleotides, the CDR3 is TGTGCCAGCAGCTCAACAGGGACGAACACTGAAGCTTTCTTT.

This clonotype has ten or more counts. The rearrangement joins TRBV7-9 to TRBJ2-1; D perhaps matches TRBD1 (5 bases). Germline V gene data show CDR1 as SEHNR and CDR2 as FQNEAQ (reference sequence). The V gene lost 9 bases and the J gene lost 4 bases, with 19 bases spanning the gap. CDR3 length: 15 residues. The CDR3: CASTELPGSYNEQFF. CDR3 nucleotide sequence: TGTGCCAGTACCGAGTTGCCAGGGTCATACAATGAGCAGTTCTTC.

The V gene is TRBV5-1, the J gene TRBJ2-1; 13 nucleotides align to TRBD2. Trimming cost V 2 bases and J 8 bases; bases outside gene matches: 7. The germline V gene encodes CDR1 SGHRS and CDR2 YFSETQ. This CDR3 contains 16 residues. The CDR3 sequence is CASSFLPGLAGDEQFF. The CDR3 nucleotides read TGCGCCAGCAGCTTTCTCCCAGGACTAGCGGGAGATGAGCAGTTCTTC.

The CDR3 DNA sequence: TGTGCCACCAGCAGAGTGCAGGGCGACGATGAAAAACTGTTTTTT. The encoded protein is CATSRVQGDDEKLFF. The rearrangement joins TRBV15 to TRBJ1-4, with D maybe TRBD1 (5 bases). V shed 1 base and J shed 6 bases, with 12 bases lying between them. CDR1 LNHNV and CDR2 YYDKDF come from the germline V gene (reference sequence). This CDR3 is built from 15 residues.

This clonotype was observed many times. The V call is TRBV5-1, the J call TRBJ1-1; perhaps TRBD1 as D (6 bases). The V end was cut by 0 bases, the J end by 5 bases, with 11 bases between. The germline V gene encodes CDR1 SGHRS and CDR2 YFSETQ. CDR3 length equals 14 residues. The CDR3 here is CASSLVGGRTEAFF. DNA of the CDR3: TGCGCCAGCAGCTTGGTAGGGGGAAGGACTGAAGCTTTCTTT.

This clonotype turned up a few times. The V call is TRBV5-1, the J call TRBJ2-3; TRBD2 agrees at 10 bases. The CDR3 sequence is 17 residues long. The trim removed 7 bases at V and 0 bases at J, leaving 11 bases unmatched. Germline V gene sequence: CDR1 SGHRS, CDR2 YFSETQ. The DNA of the CDR3 is TGCGCCAGCCACCCGGGGAGCGGGAGGGCTAGCACAGATACGCAGTATTTT. It codes for CASHPGSGRASTDTQYF.

This clonotype was counted ten times or more. The chain carries TRBV7-8 and TRBJ2-1; TRBD2 matches 13 bases. The CDR3 totals 18 residues. CDR1 SGHVS and CDR2 FQNEAQ come from the germline V gene. V lost 5 bases and J lost 8; bases outside the gene matches: 15. The CDR3 sequence: CASSPKTLAGGVGDEQFF. The CDR3 bases are TGTGCCAGCAGCCCTAAAACACTAGCGGGAGGGGTGGGGGATGAGCAGTTCTTC.

The V and J genes are TRBV20-1 and TRBJ2-1; no definite D call. The V gene's germline CDR1 is DFQATT and CDR2 SNEGSKA (reference sequence). The CDR3 loop spans 15 amino acids. Trimming took 3 bases from V and 1 from J, leaving 13 bases between them. As DNA, the CDR3 is TGCAGTGCTAGCCCTCCAGCTGGGTCCTACAATGAGCAGTTCTTC. It codes for CSASPPAGSYNEQFF.